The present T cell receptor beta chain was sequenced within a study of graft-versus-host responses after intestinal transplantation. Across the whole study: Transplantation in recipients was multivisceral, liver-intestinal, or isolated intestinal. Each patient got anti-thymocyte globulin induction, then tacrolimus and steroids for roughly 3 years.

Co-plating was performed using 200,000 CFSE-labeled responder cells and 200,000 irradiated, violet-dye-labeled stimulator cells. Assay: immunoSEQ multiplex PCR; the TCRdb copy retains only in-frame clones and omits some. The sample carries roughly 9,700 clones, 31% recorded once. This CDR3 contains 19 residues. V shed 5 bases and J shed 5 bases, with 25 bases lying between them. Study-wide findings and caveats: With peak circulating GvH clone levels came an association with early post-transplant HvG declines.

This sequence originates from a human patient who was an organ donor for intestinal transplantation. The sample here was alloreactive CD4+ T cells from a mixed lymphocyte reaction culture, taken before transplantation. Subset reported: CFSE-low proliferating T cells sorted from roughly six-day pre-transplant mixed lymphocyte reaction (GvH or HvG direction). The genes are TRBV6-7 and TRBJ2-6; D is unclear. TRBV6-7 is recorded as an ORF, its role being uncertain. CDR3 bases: TGTGCCAGCAGTGCCAAAACGCGTAATTTACAAAGTCGGGCCAACGTCCTGACTTTC. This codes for CASSAKTRNLQSRANVLTF.